This T cell receptor (beta chain) derives from a study of T cells in Graves' hyperthyroidism and ophthalmopathy. In germline, CDR1 is DFQATT, CDR2 SNEGSKA (reference sequence). Trimming cost V 6 bases and J 4 bases, with 7 bases left between them. This CDR3 has 12 residues. Newly diagnosed patients aged 18 to 65 had hyperthyroidism of under 2 months' duration. Patients were excluded because of uncontrolled infection, other autoimmune disease, pregnancy or lactation. The study based diagnoses on clinical symptoms, serum thyroxine and TRAb, thyroid ultrasound and orbital computed tomography. It was 8 to 10 ml of fresh peripheral blood that supplied the PBMCs. Regions amplified from RNA transcripts were the TCR beta CDR3 regions. The HTBI primer set was used in a first-round RT-PCR of the TCR CDR3. TCRdb ran MiXCR on the multiplex PCR reads and lists one entry per CDR3 protein. There are 130,000 or so distinct CDR3 sequences in the sample; roughly a fifth occur only once, and around two thirds lies in the top ten.

This clonotype was recorded many times. The sample was blood. The sequence derives from a woman in her forties or fifties with Graves' hyperthyroidism that later progressed to Graves' ophthalmopathy. The rearrangement links TRBV20-1 to TRBJ2-6, with unresolved D. CDR3 in amino acids: CSAEEGANVLTF. The CDR3 DNA sequence: TGCAGTGCCGAAGAGGGGGCCAACGTCCTGACTTTC.